The present T cell receptor beta chain was sequenced within a study of regulatory T cells in long-lasting Graves disease. Arm-PCR with iRepertoire HTBI primers amplified the CDR3 regions for these TCR beta libraries. TCRdb used MiXCR to reprocess the multiplex PCR reads, holding one entry per CDR3 protein. Counted here are hundreds of thousands of distinct CDR3 sequences, around 30% occurring once; the ten biggest clones make up 40% to 55%. Time point meaning: persistent/refractory GD, antithyroid drugs over 5 years with positive TRAb. After RNA was extracted from PBMCs, the TCR library was made from it. The junction had 8 bases not matched to a gene; V was cut back by 3 bases and J by 1 base. The CDR3 has 17 amino acids. The V gene's germline CDR1 is MGHDK and CDR2 SYGVNS.

The receptor's source is a female donor with Graves disease. The chain has TRBV25-1 and TRBJ2-7; 11 bases fit TRBD2. Sequenced material: peripheral blood mononuclear cells (PBMCs), taken when the disease was refractory, from a patient treated with antithyroid drugs. The CDR3 nucleotides are TGTGCCAGCAGTGATTCTAGCGGGAGGACAGAATCCTACGAGCAGTACTTC. This sequence encodes CASSDSSGRTESYEQYF.